The sequence of this T cell receptor beta chain was determined in a study of PD-L1 blockade in urothelial cancer. Study-wide context: Atezolizumab therapy began for patients at some point between 2013 and 2015, dosed at 1,200 mg intravenously every 3 weeks. Study results and limitations: Tumor-associated TCR clones expanded more in blood at 3 weeks in patients with durable benefit. Lower than median blood TCR clonality before treatment predicted better survival.

This table comes from immunoSEQ multiplex PCR, and its TCRdb copy is limited to in-frame clones, with some not included. The data hold some 97,000 clones, with about 89% observed a single time. Germline V CDR1 and CDR2: SGHRS, YFSETQ. V lost 4 bases to trimming and J lost 4 bases; unmatched junction nucleotides: 8. The CDR3 covers 15 residues. In the case of this clone: Its matching antigen is unknown.

Sequencing used PBMCs, obtained around atezolizumab (anti-PD-L1) treatment. V and J are TRBV5-1 and TRBJ1-1; 9 bases fit TRBD1. The sequence came from a woman of 80 years or more with urothelial cancer. CDR3 nucleotide sequence: TGCGCCAGCAGCGGATGGACAGGGGCGCTCACTGAAGCTTTCTTT. It encodes CASSGWTGALTEAFF.